This TCR beta chain was recovered during a study of blood T cells in healthy people across ages (dated by TCRdb to 2014 to 2015). Concerning the study at large: In model experiments, template switching captured roughly one uniquely barcoded TCR beta cDNA molecule for every two T cells. Donors were grouped into four age groups: young (average 16 years), middle-aged (about 40), aged (about 60) and long-lived (82). Using deep sequencing normalized with unique cDNA molecular identifiers, the study measured how TCR beta repertoire diversity changes with age. To avoid experimental bias, donors of different ages were randomly spread across the sequencing lanes. The study analyzed two additional independent replicas of 1 million unique cDNA reads from the same blood draw for two donors, one aged 18 to 30 and one aged 80 or older.

The library was made by 5' RACE. Instrument on record: Illumina HiSeq 2500. A second roughly 6 to 12 cycle PCR used a sample-barcoded 5' primer and a J-beta primer mix. A template-switch 5' adaptor carrying 12 random nucleotides introduced a unique molecular identifier onto each TCR beta cDNA molecule. Each sample yielded at least 2.5 million CDR3-containing paired-end reads. The Mint cDNA synthesis kit, primed by a TRBC-specific oligonucleotide, was used to synthesize first-strand cDNA from all RNA. Following uracil-DNA glycosylase treatment, a first 18-cycle PCR with universal primers M1SS and BC2_uni_R was performed on all cDNA. As for how the authors treated the data: For normalization, 1 million high-quality reads were randomly selected from each sample, with every read carrying a distinct molecular identifier. Instead of being binned into consensus sequences, reads that shared molecular identifiers were thrown out. CDR3 identification, clonotype clustering and error correction used MiTCR with a Q25 quality threshold and the strictest error-elimination algorithm. A nonparametric unseen species model using Euler transformation provided a lower-bound estimate of total TCR beta diversity. TCRdb itself trimmed the public reads at Q25 with fastp, ran MiXCR and retained productive beta chains. For every CDR3 protein sequence, its rows merge into one entry that carries the most common genes and DNA. TCRdb, rather than the study authors, made the V and J calls. The table for this sample lists 950,000 to 1,200,000 distinct CDR3 sequences; 35% to 40% of them were counted only once. The ten largest clones add up to roughly 14% of the sample.

Of note for this clonotype: It lacks a known antigen. It has no much larger one-base neighbor in the sample; base qualities were not kept.

As encoded in the germline V gene, CDR1 is MNHEY while CDR2 is SVGAGI. Measured from the cysteine to the phenylalanine, the CDR3 is 15 residues long. The sequence is cut down to CDR3 DNA, 45 bases in frame from base 1. Trimmed from V: 6 bases; trimmed from J: 1 base; junction bases lacking a gene match: 3. Systemically healthy Caucasian individuals from Russia, 39 in total and aged roughly 6 to 90 years, were included as donors. Each donor gave 8 to 10 milliliters of peripheral blood, collected into EDTA-treated Vacutainer tubes. PBMCs were isolated by Ficoll-Paque density-gradient centrifugation, with at least 7 million obtained per sample. Total RNA, at least 6 micrograms per sample, was extracted from PBMCs with Trizol reagent. For every donor, an aliquot of PBMCs went through flow cytometry to measure the percentages of naive CD45RAhigh/CD27high T cells. The paper's findings and limits, for the study overall: Compared with the aged group, the long-lived group had more naive CD4+ T cells, fewer expanded clones and increased TCR diversity, suggesting age selection. Total diversity estimates from one million sequenced T cells were considered lower bounds and underestimates. Conclusive comparison of naive and antigen-experienced compartments was prevented by the profiling of bulk unsorted PBMCs. There was a strong correlation between observed TCR beta diversity and the percentage of naive T cells measured by flow cytometry. Because the CMV infection status of the donors was unknown, age-related changes in expanded clonotypes may potentially have been confounded. As age increased, observed TCR beta diversity per million T cells dropped in a roughly linear way, and a significant reduction was already evident by age approximately 40.

Input material: blood. The chain employs TRBV6-5 and TRBJ2-3, with 11 bases matching TRBD2. The receptor was derived from a man aged 18 to 30 in good health. This receptor has the CDR3 CASRLLAGGTDTQYF. The nucleotide sequence is given as TGTGCCAGCAGATTACTAGCGGGGGGCACAGATACGCAGTATTTT.